This T cell receptor beta chain was identified in a study of cytomegalovirus exposure and HLA in healthy donors. Overall study: As released early, the data held roughly 85 million unique TCRs from HLA-typed donors. Regarding the study as a whole: Several top significant clusters appeared, in a later analysis, to be linked to common viral pathogens. TCR beta chain V- and J-gene trimming was linked, in a later analysis, to a missense variant in DCLRE1C.

Note on this clone: Its antigen is not known.

The PCR had 60 Vbeta and 13 Jbeta primers. Profiling relied on immunoSEQ multiplex PCR, and the TCRdb table lists in-frame clones only, not all of them. The data show over 110,000 clones, around 79% seen once. V dropped 8 bases and J dropped 4; count of bases not matched to a gene: 5. CDR3 length equals 13 residues. Germline V CDR1 and CDR2: SGHAT, FQNNGV. Sequencing input: PBMCs. The sequence was collected from a man in his late teens or twenties in good health and CMV-seronegative. The V gene is TRBV11-2, the J gene TRBJ2-1, with 7 bases identical to TRBD1. The CDR3 spells CASGRGLYNEQFF. The CDR3, as DNA: TGTGCCAGCGGAAGGGGGCTTTACAATGAGCAGTTCTTC.